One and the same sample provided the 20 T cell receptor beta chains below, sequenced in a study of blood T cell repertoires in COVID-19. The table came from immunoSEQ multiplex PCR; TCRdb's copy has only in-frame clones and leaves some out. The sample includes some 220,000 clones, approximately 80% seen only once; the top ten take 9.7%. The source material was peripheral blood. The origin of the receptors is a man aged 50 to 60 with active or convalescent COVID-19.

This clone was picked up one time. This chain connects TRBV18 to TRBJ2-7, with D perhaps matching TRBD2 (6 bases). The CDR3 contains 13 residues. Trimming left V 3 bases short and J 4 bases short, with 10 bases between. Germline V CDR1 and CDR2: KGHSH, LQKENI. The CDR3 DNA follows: TGTGCCAGCTCACCGACCGGGGGATACGAGCAGTACGTC. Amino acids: CASSPTGGYEQYV.

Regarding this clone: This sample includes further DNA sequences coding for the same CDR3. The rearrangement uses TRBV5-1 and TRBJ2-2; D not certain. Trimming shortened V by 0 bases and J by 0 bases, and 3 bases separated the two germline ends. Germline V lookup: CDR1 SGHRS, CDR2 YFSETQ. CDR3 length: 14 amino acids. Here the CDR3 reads CASSLVTNTGELFF. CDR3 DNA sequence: TGCGCCAGCAGCTTGGTCACGAACACCGGGGAGCTGTTTTTT.

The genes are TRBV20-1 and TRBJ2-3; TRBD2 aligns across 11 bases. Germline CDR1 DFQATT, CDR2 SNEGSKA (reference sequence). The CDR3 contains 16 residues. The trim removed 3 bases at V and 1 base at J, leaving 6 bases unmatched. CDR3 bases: TGCAGTGCTAGTCCTAGCGGGGGGCGAGGCACAGATACGCAGTATTTT. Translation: CSASPSGGRGTDTQYF.

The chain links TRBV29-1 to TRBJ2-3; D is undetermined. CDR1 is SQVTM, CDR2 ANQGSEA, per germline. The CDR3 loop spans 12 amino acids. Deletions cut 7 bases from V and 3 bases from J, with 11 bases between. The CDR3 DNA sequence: TGCAGCGCTCATCCCGGGACAGATACGCAGTATTTT. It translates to CSAHPGTDTQYF.

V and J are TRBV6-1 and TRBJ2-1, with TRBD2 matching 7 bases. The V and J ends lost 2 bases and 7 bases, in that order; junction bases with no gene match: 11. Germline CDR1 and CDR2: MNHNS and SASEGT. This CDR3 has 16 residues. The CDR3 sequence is CASSEPGTIKANEQFF. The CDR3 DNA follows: TGTGCCAGCAGTGAACCCGGGACTATTAAAGCGAATGAGCAGTTCTTC.

The CDR3 DNA follows: TGCAGTGCTAGGGTCAGGGAGCAGTTCTTC. It translates to CSARVREQFF. The chain uses TRBV20-1 and TRBJ2-1; D is unclear. The germline V and J ends were trimmed by 3 bases and 10 bases, with 7 bases remaining between them. This CDR3 has 10 residues. Germline V gives CDR1 DFQATT, CDR2 SNEGSKA (reference sequence).

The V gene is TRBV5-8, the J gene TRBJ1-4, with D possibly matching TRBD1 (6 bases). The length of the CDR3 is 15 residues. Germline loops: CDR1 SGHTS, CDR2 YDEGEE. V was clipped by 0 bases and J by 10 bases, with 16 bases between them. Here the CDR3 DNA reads TGTGCCAGCAGCTTGGGGACAGTAGTTTTTGGAAAACTGTTTTTT. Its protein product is CASSLGTVVFGKLFF. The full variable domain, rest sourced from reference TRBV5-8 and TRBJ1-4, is EAGVTQSPTHLIKTRGQQATLRCSPISGHTSVYWYQQALGLGLQFLLWYDEGEERNRGNFPPRFSGRQFPNYSSELNVNALELEDSALYLCASSLGTVVFGKLFFGSGTQLSVL.

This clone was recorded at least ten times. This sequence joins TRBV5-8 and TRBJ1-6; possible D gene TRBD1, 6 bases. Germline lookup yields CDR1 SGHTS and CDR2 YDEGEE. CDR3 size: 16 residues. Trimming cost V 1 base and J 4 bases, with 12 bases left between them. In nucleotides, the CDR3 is TGTGCCAGCAGCTTGATGGGGGCAGGATATAATTCACCCCTCCACTTT. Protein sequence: CASSLMGAGYNSPLHF.

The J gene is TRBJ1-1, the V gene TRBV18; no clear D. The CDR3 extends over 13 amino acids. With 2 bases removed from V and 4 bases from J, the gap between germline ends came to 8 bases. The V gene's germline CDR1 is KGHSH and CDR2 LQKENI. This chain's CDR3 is CASSPAVGTEAFF. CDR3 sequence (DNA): TGTGCCAGCTCACCAGCGGTGGGCACTGAAGCTTTCTTT. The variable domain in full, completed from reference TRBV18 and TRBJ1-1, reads NAGVMQNPRHLVRRRGQEARLRCSPMKGHSHVYWYRQLPEEGLKFMVYLQKENIIDESGMPKERFSAEFPKEGPSILRIQQVVRGDSAAYFCASSPAVGTEAFFGQGTRLTVV.

CDR3 DNA: TGCGCCAGCAGCCAAGGTATCTTCGACAGGGCTGGAAACACCATATATTTT. Protein: CASSQGIFDRAGNTIYF. This chain uses TRBV4-1 with TRBJ1-3, with 7 bases lining up with TRBD1. Germline loops: CDR1 MGHRA, CDR2 YSYEKL. The CDR3 contains 17 residues. Trimming took 1 base from V and 2 from J; bases not matched to a gene: 8.

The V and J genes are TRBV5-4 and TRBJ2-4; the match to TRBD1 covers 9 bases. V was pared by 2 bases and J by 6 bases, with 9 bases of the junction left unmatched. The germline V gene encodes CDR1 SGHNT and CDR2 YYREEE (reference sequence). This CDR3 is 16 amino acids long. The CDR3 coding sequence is TGTGCCAGCAGCTTAGGGACAGGGTTAGGATTAAACATTCAGTACTTC. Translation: CASSLGTGLGLNIQYF.

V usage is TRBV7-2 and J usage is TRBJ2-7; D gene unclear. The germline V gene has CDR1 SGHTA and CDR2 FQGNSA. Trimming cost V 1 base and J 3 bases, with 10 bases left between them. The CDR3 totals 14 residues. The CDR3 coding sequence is TGTGCCAGCAGCTTAGGAGGAATGAACTACGAGCAGTACTTC. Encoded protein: CASSLGGMNYEQYF.

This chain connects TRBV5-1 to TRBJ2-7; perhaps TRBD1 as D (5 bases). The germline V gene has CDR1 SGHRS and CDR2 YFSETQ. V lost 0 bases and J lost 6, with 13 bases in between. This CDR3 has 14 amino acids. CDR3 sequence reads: CASSLEVSGIEQYF. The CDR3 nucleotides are TGCGCCAGCAGCTTGGAAGTTTCAGGGATCGAGCAGTACTTC.

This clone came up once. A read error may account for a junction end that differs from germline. The CDR3 sequence: CASSPQGAGGYIF. DNA of the CDR3: TGTGCCAGCAGTCCACAGGGGGCAGGGGGCTACATCTTC. This sequence joins TRBV6-4 and TRBJ1-2; 9 positions agree with TRBD1. The V gene's germline CDR1 is MRHNA and CDR2 SNTAGT. CDR3 length: 13 amino acids.

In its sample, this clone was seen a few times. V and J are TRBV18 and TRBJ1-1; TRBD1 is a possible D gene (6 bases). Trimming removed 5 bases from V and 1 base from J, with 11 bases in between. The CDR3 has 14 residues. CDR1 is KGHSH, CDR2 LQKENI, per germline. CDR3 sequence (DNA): TGTGCCAGCTCAGTTACAGGGACGAACACTGAAGCTTTCTTT. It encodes CASSVTGTNTEAFF.

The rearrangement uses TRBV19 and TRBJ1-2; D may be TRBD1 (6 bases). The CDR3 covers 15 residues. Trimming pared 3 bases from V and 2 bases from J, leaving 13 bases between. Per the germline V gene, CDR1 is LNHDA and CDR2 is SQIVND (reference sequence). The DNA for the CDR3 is TGTGCCAGTAGTATGGACAGTCAGCTCAACTATGGCTACACCTTC. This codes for CASSMDSQLNYGYTF.

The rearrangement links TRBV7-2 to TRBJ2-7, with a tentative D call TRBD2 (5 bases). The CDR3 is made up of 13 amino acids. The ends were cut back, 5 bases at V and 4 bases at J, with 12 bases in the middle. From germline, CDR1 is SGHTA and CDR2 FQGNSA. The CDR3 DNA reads TGTGCCAGCAGCCTAGGACCGGGGTACGAGCAGTACTTC. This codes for CASSLGPGYEQYF.

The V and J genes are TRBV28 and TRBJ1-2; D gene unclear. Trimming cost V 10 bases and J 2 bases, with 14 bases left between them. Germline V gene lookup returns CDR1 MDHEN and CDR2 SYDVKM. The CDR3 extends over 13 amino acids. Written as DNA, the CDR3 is TGTGCCACCTTCGGGAGGGAGAACTATGGCTACACCTTC. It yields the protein CATFGRENYGYTF.

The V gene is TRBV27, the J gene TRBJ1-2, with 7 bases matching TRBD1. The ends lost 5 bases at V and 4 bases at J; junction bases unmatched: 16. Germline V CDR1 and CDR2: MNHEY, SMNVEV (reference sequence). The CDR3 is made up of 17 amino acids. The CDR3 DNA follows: TGTGCCAGCAGTCCTTTACAGGGGCCACCCACCAGCTATGGCTACACCTTC. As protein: CASSPLQGPPTSYGYTF.

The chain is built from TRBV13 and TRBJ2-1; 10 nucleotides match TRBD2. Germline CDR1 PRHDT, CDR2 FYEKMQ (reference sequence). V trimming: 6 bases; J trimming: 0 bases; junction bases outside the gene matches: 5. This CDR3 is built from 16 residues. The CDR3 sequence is CASSSSGGGSYNEQFF. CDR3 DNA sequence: TGTGCCAGCAGTTCTAGCGGGGGAGGCTCCTACAATGAGCAGTTCTTC.